Below are 22 T cell receptor beta chains sequenced from a single sample in a study of blood T cell repertoires in COVID-19. Some clones are missing from TCRdb's copy, which holds only in-frame ones; the method was immunoSEQ multiplex PCR. Here the sample spans under 45,000 clones, approximately 90% being singletons. Material: peripheral blood. The receptors come from a man between 60 and 70 years old with acute or convalescent COVID-19.

This sequence joins TRBV5-1 and TRBJ2-7, with 8 positions matching TRBD1. From germline, CDR1 is SGHRS and CDR2 YFSETQ. The junction had 4 bases not matched to a gene; V was cut back by 0 bases and J by 5 bases. The CDR3 sequence is 14 residues long. The DNA for the CDR3 is TGCGCCAGCAGCTTGGAGGACAGGGCCCACGAGCAGTACTTC. Translation gives CASSLEDRAHEQYF.

This clone was seen once. J is TRBJ1-1 and V is TRBV2; no definite D call. Germline CDR1 and CDR2: SNHLY and FYNNEI. V lost 2 bases to trimming and J lost 7 bases, with 8 bases between them. This CDR3 region has 12 residues. CDR3 DNA sequence: TGTGCCAGCAGTGAACAGAAGATTGAAGCTTTCTTT. The encoded protein is CASSEQKIEAFF.

The chain carries TRBV18 and TRBJ2-1; 11 nucleotides align to TRBD2. CDR3 size: 15 residues. J gave up 5 bases and V 3 bases, and 3 bases lay outside the gene matches. Per germline, CDR1 KGHSH and CDR2 LQKENI. The CDR3 DNA follows: TGTGCCAGCTCACCTAGCGGGGGGGCCCACAATGAGCAGTTCTTC. This sequence encodes CASSPSGGAHNEQFF.

The chain recombines TRBV2 with TRBJ2-7; 9 nucleotides agree with TRBD1. The ends lost 6 bases at V and 1 base at J; junction bases unmatched: 13. Germline CDR1 and CDR2: SNHLY and FYNNEI. This CDR3 region has 17 residues. The CDR3 spells CASRGTGPSSGSYEQYF. CDR3 coding DNA: TGTGCCAGCAGGGGGACAGGGCCCTCATCTGGTTCCTACGAGCAGTACTTC.

The V gene is TRBV15, the J gene TRBJ1-4; possibly TRBD1 for D (6 bases). Germline values: CDR1 LNHNV, CDR2 YYDKDF (reference sequence). V lost 9 bases and J lost 4, with 15 bases in between. The CDR3 runs 14 residues. CDR3: CATMRTASNEKLFF. CDR3 in DNA: TGTGCCACAATGCGGACAGCGAGTAATGAAAAACTGTTTTTT.

In this sample, this clone turned up a few times. This rearrangement joins TRBV5-1 to TRBJ2-7; D may be TRBD1 (6 bases). The length of the CDR3 is 15 residues. CDR1 is SGHRS and CDR2 is YFSETQ in the germline V gene. V was pared by 0 bases and J by 1 base, with 11 bases between. The CDR3 loop reads CASSLGNTGSYEQYF. CDR3 sequence (DNA): TGCGCCAGCAGCTTGGGGAATACAGGGTCCTACGAGCAGTACTTC.

The chain is built from TRBV7-2 and TRBJ1-5, with 8 bases matching TRBD1. The CDR3 length is 15 residues. The V segment lost 5 bases and the J segment 2 bases; nucleotides outside the gene matches: 5. The germline V gene encodes CDR1 SGHTA and CDR2 FQGNSA. CDR3 protein: CASSPGQGGNQPQHF. DNA for the CDR3: TGTGCCAGCAGCCCAGGACAGGGCGGCAATCAGCCCCAGCATTTT.

V and J are TRBV12-3 or TRBV12-4 and TRBJ2-1; D unresolved. This CDR3 is built from 11 residues. V was pared by 4 bases and J by 7 bases, with 5 bases between. CDR3 protein: CASSSRNEQFF. CDR3 nucleotide sequence: TGTGCCAGCAGTTCCAGGAATGAGCAGTTCTTC.

The genes are TRBV4-3 and TRBJ2-1; tentatively, D is TRBD1 (6 bases). CDR1 LGHNA and CDR2 YSLEER come from the germline V gene. The germline V and J ends were trimmed by 0 bases and 5 bases, with 20 bases remaining between them. There are 18 residues in the CDR3. The CDR3 DNA is TGCGCCAGCAGCCAAGATCGACAGGTCGCTAGTAGGGACAATGAGCAGTTCTTC. Protein sequence: CASSQDRQVASRDNEQFF.

The J gene is TRBJ2-2, the V gene TRBV6-5; D is uncertain. The CDR3 runs to 14 residues. CDR1 is MNHEY and CDR2 is SVGAGI in the germline V gene. Trimming stripped 2 bases from V and 4 bases from J, with 8 bases between. The CDR3 region has the DNA TGTGCCAGCAGTTACGGCACCATCACCGGGGAGCTGTTTTTT. This translates into CASSYGTITGELFF.

This clone was detected only a few times. The V and J genes are TRBV4-3 and TRBJ1-6; perhaps TRBD1 as D (5 bases). The length of the CDR3 is 16 residues. Germline CDR1 reads LGHNA; CDR2 reads YSLEER. Trimming removed 0 bases from V and 7 bases from J, with 13 bases in between. The CDR3 bases are TGCGCCAGCAGCCAAGATGTGGGGCTATTAAATTCACCCCTCCACTTT. This codes for CASSQDVGLLNSPLHF.

This chain links TRBV9 with TRBJ1-3; D is ambiguous. The germline CDR1 and CDR2 sequences are SGDLS and YYNGEE. This CDR3 spans 13 amino acids. V lost 3 bases and J lost 4, with 8 bases in between. In DNA, the CDR3 is TGTGCCAGCAGCGGGGCTCTGGGAAACACCATATATTTT. This sequence encodes CASSGALGNTIYF. The full variable domain, with the rest looked up from reference TRBV9 and TRBJ1-3, is DSGVTQTPKHLITATGQRVTLRCSPRSGDLSVYWYQQSLDQGLQFLIQYYNGEERAKGNILERFSAQQFPDLHSELNLSSLELGDSALYFCASSGALGNTIYFGEGSWLTVV.

The chain couples TRBV21-1 to TRBJ1-5; the table's D call of TRBD1 was not tested on the DNA. TRBV21-1 is a pseudogene. The CDR3 consists of 19 residues. CDR3 DNA: TGTGCCAGCACCCTGCTCAGGGGTCGGTTTCGTGAATACAATCAGCCCCAGCATTTT. This encodes CASTLLRGRFREYNQPQHF.

The rearrangement uses TRBV5-1 and TRBJ2-1; TRBD2 might be the D (7 bases). Looked up from germline, CDR1 is SGHRS and CDR2 is YFSETQ. CDR3 length: 15 residues. V was clipped by 8 bases and J by 2 bases, with 17 bases between them. Here the CDR3 reads CASGRGGQTYNEQFF. The DNA of the CDR3 is TGCGCCAGTGGGCGCGGGGGCCAAACCTACAATGAGCAGTTCTTC. The variable domain in full, with the rest retrieved from reference TRBV5-1 and TRBJ2-1, is KAGVTQTPRYLIKTRGQQVTLSCSPISGHRSVSWYQQTPGQGLQFLFEYFSETQRNKGNFPGRFSGRQFSNSRSEMNVSTLELGDSALYLCASGRGGQTYNEQFFGPGTRLTVL.

CDR3 in DNA: TGTGCCAGCAGTATGGGACAGGGGTCCGGGGAGCTGTTTTTT. This codes for CASSMGQGSGELFF. This chain joins TRBV27 and TRBJ2-2, with 10 nucleotides matching TRBD1. The CDR3 sequence is 14 residues long. Per the germline V gene, CDR1 is MNHEY and CDR2 is SMNVEV (reference sequence). The V gene end was trimmed by 5 bases and the J gene end by 6 bases; junction bases not matched to a gene: 3.

The gene calls are TRBV15 and TRBJ1-6; D unclear. V dropped 5 bases and J dropped 2 bases, with 10 bases sitting between them. This CDR3 spans 15 amino acids. CDR1 and CDR2 from the germline V gene are LNHNV and YYDKDF (reference sequence). The CDR3 region is CATSLEATYNSPLHF. CDR3 sequence (DNA): TGTGCCACCAGCCTCGAGGCGACCTATAATTCACCCCTCCACTTT.

The chain links TRBV10-1 to TRBJ1-1; D might be TRBD1 (5 bases). This CDR3 spans 15 amino acids. V was cut by 10 bases and J by 4 bases, with 22 bases left in between. CDR1 and CDR2 from the germline V gene are WNHNN and SYGVQD (reference sequence). For the CDR3, the DNA is TGCGCCACCAGCGCCTCGGGCAGGGCTGGCACTGAAGCTTTCTTT. Its translation is CATSASGRAGTEAFF.

The chain carries TRBV20-1 and TRBJ2-7; D may be TRBD2 (5 bases). V lost 8 bases and J lost 4, with 12 bases in between. Looked up from germline, CDR1 is DFQATT and CDR2 is SNEGSKA (reference sequence). CDR3 length: 11 amino acids. The CDR3 nucleotides are TGCAGTCCCCGACGAGGGTACGAGCAGTACTTC. As protein: CSPRRGYEQYF.

The rearrangement joins TRBV29-1 to TRBJ2-1; perhaps TRBD2 as D (6 bases). The germline CDR1 and CDR2 sequences are SQVTM and ANQGSEA. V gave up 7 bases and J gave up 4 bases, with 14 bases separating them. The CDR3 spans 13 residues. Here the CDR3 reads CSAPTSKYNEQFF. In nucleotides, the CDR3 is TGCAGCGCCCCAACTAGCAAATACAATGAGCAGTTCTTC.

About this clone: Other DNA sequences in the same sample also yield this CDR3. The chain joins TRBV7-2 to TRBJ1-2, with 8 bases lining up with TRBD1. This CDR3 has 15 amino acids. After removal of 4 bases from V and 5 bases from J, the junction contained 9 bases not matched to a gene. Germline CDR1 and CDR2: SGHTA and FQGNSA. The CDR3: CASSSGQGSLYGYTF. In DNA, the CDR3 is TGTGCCAGCAGCTCCGGACAGGGATCTTTATATGGCTACACCTTC.

The rearrangement uses TRBV7-2 and TRBJ1-5; no reliable D call. The V end was cut by 0 bases, the J end by 6 bases, with 15 bases between. Looked up from germline, CDR1 is SGHTA and CDR2 is FQGNSA. CDR3 length equals 16 residues. CDR3 nucleotide sequence: TGTGCCAGCAGCTTAGCAGGAACCGAGGCTGGTCAGCCCCAGCATTTT. This sequence encodes CASSLAGTEAGQPQHF.

The V gene is TRBV29-1, the J gene TRBJ1-2, with TRBD1 identical over 9 bases. Germline loops: CDR1 SQVTM, CDR2 ANQGSEA. Trimming cost V 8 bases and J 4 bases; bases outside gene matches: 5. CDR3 length: 12 residues. CDR3 sequence (DNA): TGCAGCACCCGGACAGGGGCCTATGGCTACACCTTC. It specifies CSTRTGAYGYTF.